The clone carrying this TCR beta chain was recorded at least ten times. This CDR3 contains 14 residues. In germline, CDR1 is SQVTM, CDR2 ANQGSEA. V was trimmed by 2 bases and J by 3 bases, leaving 13 bases between them. The sample belongs to a study of T-cell reconstitution after alpha-beta-depleted transplantation in children. Unique molecular identifiers were used to barcode this TCRbeta library. From the PCR reads, TCRdb called clonotypes with MiXCR, one entry per CDR3 protein. This repertoire shows fewer than 750,000 distinct CDR3 sequences, roughly 23% found once; its top ten account for over 12%.

Sequences were derived from PBMCs, mostly from graft donor cells, sampled 360 days after TCRalphabeta/CD19-depleted stem cell transplant. This TCR derives from a boy under three years old who had a stem cell transplant for acute myeloid leukemia, so the T cells may come from the graft donor. The V and J genes are TRBV29-1 and TRBJ1-2; possibly TRBD1 for D (6 bases). In DNA, the CDR3 is TGCAGCGTTGAACGGGCAGGGGAGTACTATGGCTACACCTTC. Encoded protein: CSVERAGEYYGYTF. Full variable domain (rest looked up from reference TRBV29-1 and TRBJ1-2): SAVISQKPSRDICQRGTSLTIQCQVDSQVTMMFWYRQQPGQSLTLIATANQGSEATYESGFVIDKFPISRPNLTFSTLTVSNMSPEDSSIYLCSVERAGEYYGYTFGSGTRLTVV.